This T cell receptor (beta chain) was recovered during a study of radiation and T cells in renal cell carcinoma. Points from the study as a whole: Baseline intratumoral clonotype presence is unknown without pretreatment biopsies.

Trimming removed 0 bases at V and 8 bases at J, with 11 bases between. This CDR3 has 13 residues. Germline lookup yields CDR1 SGHRS and CDR2 YFSETQ. In the case of this clone: Its target is unknown.

The method was immunoSEQ multiplex PCR; TCRdb's version includes in-frame clones alone and lacks a portion of them. The sample holds 120,000 to 150,000 clones; about 88% are singletons and the top ten take over 15%. Indicated time point: blood 4 weeks post-SBRT, at nephrectomy. Treatment specified: 15 Gy SBRT to primary tumor, nephrectomy 4 weeks later. Nephrectomy followed 15 Gy stereotactic body radiation by 4 weeks. After SBRT, blood was collected at 2 and 4 weeks, plus baseline. This renal cell carcinoma was of the clear cell type. V usage is TRBV5-1 and J usage is TRBJ1-2; D remains ambiguous. The receptor was derived from a woman aged 45-65 years with renal cell carcinoma. The sample in question was blood, obtained from a patient whose treatment included radiotherapy and nephrectomy. DNA for the CDR3: TGCGCCAGCAGCTTGGAAGGAACTCGAGGCTACACCTTC. The encoded protein is CASSLEGTRGYTF. The entire variable domain, with the rest obtained from reference TRBV5-1 and TRBJ1-2, is as follows: KAGVTQTPRYLIKTRGQQVTLSCSPISGHRSVSWYQQTPGQGLQFLFEYFSETQRNKGNFPGRFSGRQFSNSRSEMNVSTLELGDSALYLCASSLEGTRGYTFGSGTRLTVV.